These T cell receptor beta chains were read from a single sample in a study of B cell selection in AIRE deficiency. Assay: immunoSEQ multiplex PCR; the TCRdb copy retains only in-frame clones and omits some. The sample includes 28,000 or so clones, 92% of them seen just once. Sequenced input: CD4+CD25+ Tregs sorted from PBMCs. These receptors all come from a human donor in good health. CDR3s include the opening cysteine and the closing phenylalanine or tryptophan. D genes are given only for firm matches. Clone size is stated in some rows and not others, as once, few, many or a class when expanded.

v_call: TRBV7-9
d_call: TRBD1
j_call: TRBJ1-1
clone_size: once
cdr3_nt: TGTGCCAGCAGCTTAAAGGGGGCAAGGAACACTGAAGCTTTCTTT
cdr3_aa: CASSLKGARNTEAFF

v_call: TRBV18
d_call: .
j_call: TRBJ2-7
clone_size: .
cdr3_nt: TGTGCCAGCTCACCGGGGGCGGGTTACGAGCAGTACTTC
cdr3_aa: CASSPGAGYEQYF

v_call: TRBV19
d_call: .
j_call: TRBJ2-1
clone_size: .
cdr3_nt: TGTGCCAGTAACCTTGGTCAGGGGTTCTACAATGAGCAGTTCTTC
cdr3_aa: CASNLGQGFYNEQFF

v_call: TRBV7-3
d_call: .
j_call: TRBJ1-4
clone_size: .
cdr3_nt: TGTGCCAGCAGCTCGTACGGGCCACCTGAAAAACTGTTTTTT
cdr3_aa: CASSSYGPPEKLFF

v_call: TRBV6-5
d_call: .
j_call: TRBJ1-1
clone_size: .
cdr3_nt: TGTGCCAGCAGTGAAACAGGGTTTGAAGCTTTCTTT
cdr3_aa: CASSETGFEAFF

v_call: TRBV5-6
d_call: .
j_call: TRBJ2-1
clone_size: .
cdr3_nt: TGTGCCAGCAGCTTGGGGTTTGGGACCAACAATGAGCAGTTCTTC
cdr3_aa: CASSLGFGTNNEQFF

v_call: TRBV7-9
d_call: .
j_call: TRBJ2-1
clone_size: .
cdr3_nt: TGTGCCAGCAGCTTGGGGGGTGGTGCTGAGCAGTTCTTC
cdr3_aa: CASSLGGGAEQFF

v_call: TRBV18
d_call: .
j_call: TRBJ1-4
clone_size: .
cdr3_nt: TGTGCCAGCTCACGGGCAGCATCTAATGAAAAACTGTTTTTT
cdr3_aa: CASSRAASNEKLFF

v_call: TRBV11-2
d_call: .
j_call: TRBJ1-1
clone_size: few
cdr3_nt: TGTGCCAGCAGCCGCCCCCTGGGACCTGAAGCTTTCTTT
cdr3_aa: CASSRPLGPEAFF

v_call: TRBV27
d_call: .
j_call: TRBJ2-1
clone_size: .
cdr3_nt: TGTGCCAGCAGTTTAAGGCAGTACAATGAGCAGTTCTTC
cdr3_aa: CASSLRQYNEQFF

v_call: TRBV19
d_call: .
j_call: TRBJ2-3
clone_size: few
cdr3_nt: TGTGCCAGTAGTATTGGACAGACATACACAGATACGCAGTATTTT
cdr3_aa: CASSIGQTYTDTQYF

v_call: TRBV28
d_call: .
j_call: TRBJ2-5
clone_size: .
cdr3_nt: TGTGCCAGCAGGGGTAGGGAGACCCAGTACTTC
cdr3_aa: CASRGRETQYF

v_call: TRBV6-5
d_call: TRBD1
j_call: TRBJ2-7
clone_size: .
cdr3_nt: TGTGCCAGCTGGGACAGGTTATTGCACGAGCAGTACTTC
cdr3_aa: CASWDRLLHEQYF

v_call: TRBV19
d_call: .
j_call: TRBJ1-4
clone_size: .
cdr3_nt: TGTGCCAGTAGTGACAGGTCAACTAATGAAAAACTGTTTTTT
cdr3_aa: CASSDRSTNEKLFF

v_call: TRBV27
d_call: .
j_call: TRBJ1-6
clone_size: .
cdr3_nt: TGTGCCAGCAGGGAACAGGGCCCCCTCCACTTT
cdr3_aa: CASREQGPLHF

v_call: TRBV7-2
d_call: .
j_call: TRBJ1-3
clone_size: .
cdr3_nt: TGTGCCAGCAGCTCAGCCTCTAGAGGAAACACCATATATTTT
cdr3_aa: CASSSASRGNTIYF

v_call: TRBV5-8
d_call: .
j_call: TRBJ2-3
clone_size: .
cdr3_nt: TGTGCCAGCAGCTTGTGGCCTAGGCTCACAGATACGCAGTATTTT
cdr3_aa: CASSLWPRLTDTQYF

v_call: TRBV15
d_call: .
j_call: TRBJ1-5
clone_size: .
cdr3_nt: TGTGCCACCAGCATTGACAGAAATCAGCCCCAGCATTTT
cdr3_aa: CATSIDRNQPQHF

v_call: TRBV4-1
d_call: TRBD1
j_call: TRBJ2-7
clone_size: .
cdr3_nt: TGCGCCAGCAGCCAAGACCGACAGGGACCTTACTACGAGCAGTACTTC
cdr3_aa: CASSQDRQGPYYEQYF

v_call: TRBV9
d_call: TRBD1
j_call: TRBJ2-3
clone_size: .
cdr3_nt: TGTGCCAGCAGCGCCTCTAATACAGGGGGCCCAGATACGCAGTATTTT
cdr3_aa: CASSASNTGGPDTQYF

v_call: TRBV7-8
d_call: TRBD1
j_call: TRBJ1-6
clone_size: .
cdr3_nt: TGTGCCAGCAGCTTAGCGGGACAGGGGATTCATTCACCCCTCCACTTT
cdr3_aa: CASSLAGQGIHSPLHF